This TCR beta chain was captured by sequencing in a study of blood T cells in healthy people across ages. Study as a whole: For every two T cells, template switching captured about one barcoded beta molecule.

As regards this clonotype: Its antigen is not known.

CDR1 SGHRS and CDR2 YFSETQ come from the germline V gene. The CDR3 has 15 amino acids. Trimming removed 5 bases from V and 5 bases from J; junction bases left unmatched: 10. Study-wide findings and caveats: Diversity was estimated from one million T cells, and these estimates were considered underestimates. Both naive CD4+ cell counts and diversity were greater in long-lived donors than in aged donors.

For the second PCR, which ran for about 6 to 12 cycles, a sample-barcoded 5' primer and a J-beta primer mix were used. Each TCR beta cDNA got a 12-nucleotide random molecular identifier. TCRdb analysed the 5' RACE reads with MiXCR anew, one entry per CDR3 protein. The sample lists roughly 930,000 distinct CDR3 sequences; around 46% were seen once. This chain connects TRBV5-1 to TRBJ2-3; 8 bases match TRBD2. The sequence derives from a man aged 30 to 39 in good health. Sequencing was carried out using blood. CDR3 residues: CASRNNAGGVDTQYF. CDR3 coding DNA: TGCGCCAGCAGAAATAATGCCGGGGGGGTAGATACGCAGTATTTT.